The 10 T cell receptor beta chains below come from one sample, sequenced in a study of T cell responses to AZD1222 COVID-19 vaccine (dated by TCRdb to about 2021). Read against the paper, the sample's time point label means: baseline before first vaccination. Library construction relied on the immunoSEQ multiplex PCR assay. TCRdb obtained this table from immuneACCESS and retained in-frame rearrangements with V and J assigned. These tables miss some clones; where compared with another copy, unresolved V genes account for less than half of the shortfall, and the remainder is unexplained. For this sample there are 170,000 or so clones; 90% to 95% appear just once. The ten largest clonotypes hold about 0.9% of the sample. The sample was peripheral blood, taken on day 0 of AZD1222 vaccination. These TCRs come from an adult in good health.

The V gene is TRBV10-3, the J gene TRBJ1-5; TRBD1 is a possible D gene (6 bases). The germline gives CDR1 ENHRY, CDR2 SYGVKD. This CDR3 is built from 16 residues. The V end lost 4 bases, the J end lost 0 bases, and 13 bases lay between the germline ends. The CDR3 nucleotides are TGTGCCATCAGTGGCTTCCAGGGGAATAGCAATCAGCCCCAGCATTTT. Amino acids: CAISGFQGNSNQPQHF.

The chain uses TRBV28 and TRBJ1-2; D unresolved. The CDR3 spans 9 residues. Germline lookup yields CDR1 MDHEN and CDR2 SYDVKM. V was clipped by 9 bases and J by 6 bases, with 5 bases between them. DNA of the CDR3: TGTGCCAGTGGAAATGGCTACACCTTC. As protein: CASGNGYTF.

In its sample, this clone was seen once. The chain carries TRBV7-9 and TRBJ1-4; TRBD1 aligns across 8 bases. The germline gives CDR1 SEHNR, CDR2 FQNEAQ (reference sequence). The CDR3 sequence is 14 residues long. The J segment lost 8 bases and the V segment lost 4 bases, leaving 6 bases of the junction unmatched. The CDR3 spells CASSSQGANEKLFF. DNA of the CDR3: TGTGCCAGCAGCTCTCAGGGGGCAAACGAAAAACTGTTTTTT.

The V gene is TRBV12-3 or TRBV12-4, the J gene TRBJ1-2; D uncertain. Trimming left V 1 base short and J 7 bases short, with 10 bases between. This CDR3 comprises 13 residues. The CDR3 DNA follows: TGTGCCAGCAGTTTAGAACCTTTCAGTGGCTACACCTTC. Amino acids: CASSLEPFSGYTF.

The chain is built from TRBV18 and TRBJ1-3; D ambiguous. Trimming took 3 bases from V and 2 from J, leaving 2 bases between them. This CDR3 contains 12 residues. Germline V gives CDR1 KGHSH, CDR2 LQKENI. CDR3 nucleotide sequence: TGTGCCAGCTCACCGCCTGGAAACACCATATATTTT. This gives the protein CASSPPGNTIYF. Full variable domain (outside the CDR3, taken from reference TRBV18 and TRBJ1-3): NAGVMQNPRHLVRRRGQEARLRCSPMKGHSHVYWYRQLPEEGLKFMVYLQKENIIDESGMPKERFSAEFPKEGPSILRIQQVVRGDSAAYFCASSPPGNTIYFGEGSWLTVV.

This sequence joins TRBV25-1 and TRBJ1-1; 9 nucleotides align to TRBD1. CDR3 length equals 15 residues. The germline gives CDR1 MGHDK, CDR2 SYGVNS. Germline trimming cut 3 bases from V and 11 bases from J; bases unmatched to any gene: 13. CDR3 sequence (DNA): TGTGCCAGCAGTGACCATACAGGGGGCCAGGTGGCTGCTTTCTTT. It is translated as CASSDHTGGQVAAFF.

J is TRBJ1-1 and V is TRBV6-5, with TRBD1 matching 10 bases. Germline CDR1 and CDR2: MNHEY and SVGAGI. The junction had 6 bases not matched to a gene; V was cut back by 6 bases and J by 5 bases. This CDR3 contains 14 residues. This CDR3 is CASRGQGSVTEAFF. The CDR3 region has the DNA TGTGCCAGCAGGGGACAGGGGTCGGTTACTGAAGCTTTCTTT.

The rearrangement links TRBV2 to TRBJ1-2; a weak D match, TRBD1 (5 bases). The CDR3 covers 12 residues. Germline values: CDR1 SNHLY, CDR2 FYNNEI. Trimming pared 6 bases from V and 0 bases from J, leaving 5 bases between. The CDR3 DNA is TGTGCCAGCAGGACAGCTAACTATGGCTACACCTTC. This gives the protein CASRTANYGYTF.

The chain couples TRBV28 to TRBJ1-5; D unclear. The V end lost 6 bases, the J end lost 3 bases, and 12 bases lay between the germline ends. CDR1 and CDR2 (germline): MDHEN, SYDVKM. The CDR3 length is 14 residues. CDR3 nucleotides: TGTGCCAGCAGCCTTTCGGCAGCCAATCAGCCCCAGCATTTT. Residues: CASSLSAANQPQHF.

The chain uses TRBV7-8 and TRBJ1-5, with 7 bases fitting TRBD1. CDR3 length: 17 amino acids. Germline CDR1 reads SGHVS; CDR2 reads FQNEAQ. Trimming removed 4 bases from V and 0 bases from J; junction bases left unmatched: 9. CDR3 in amino acids: CASSSWDRAYSNQPQHF. CDR3 DNA: TGTGCCAGCAGCTCGTGGGACAGAGCTTATAGCAATCAGCCCCAGCATTTT.